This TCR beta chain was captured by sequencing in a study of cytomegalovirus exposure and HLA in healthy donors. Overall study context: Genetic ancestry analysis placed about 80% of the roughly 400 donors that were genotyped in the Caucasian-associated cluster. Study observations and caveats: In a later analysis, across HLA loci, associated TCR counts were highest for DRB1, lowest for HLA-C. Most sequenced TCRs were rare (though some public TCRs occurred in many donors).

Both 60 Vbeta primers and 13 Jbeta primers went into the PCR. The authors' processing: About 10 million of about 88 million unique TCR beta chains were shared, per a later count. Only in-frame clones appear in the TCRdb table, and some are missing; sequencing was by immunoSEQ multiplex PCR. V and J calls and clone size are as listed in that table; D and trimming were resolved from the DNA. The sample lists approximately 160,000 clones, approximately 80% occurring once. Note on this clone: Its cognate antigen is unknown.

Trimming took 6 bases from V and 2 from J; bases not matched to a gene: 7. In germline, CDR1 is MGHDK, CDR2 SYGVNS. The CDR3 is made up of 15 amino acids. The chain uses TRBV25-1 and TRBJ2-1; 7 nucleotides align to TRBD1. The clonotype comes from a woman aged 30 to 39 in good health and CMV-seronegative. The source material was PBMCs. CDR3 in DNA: TGTGCCAGCAGATCAGGACAGGCCGCCTACAATGAGCAGTTCTTC. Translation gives CASRSGQAAYNEQFF.